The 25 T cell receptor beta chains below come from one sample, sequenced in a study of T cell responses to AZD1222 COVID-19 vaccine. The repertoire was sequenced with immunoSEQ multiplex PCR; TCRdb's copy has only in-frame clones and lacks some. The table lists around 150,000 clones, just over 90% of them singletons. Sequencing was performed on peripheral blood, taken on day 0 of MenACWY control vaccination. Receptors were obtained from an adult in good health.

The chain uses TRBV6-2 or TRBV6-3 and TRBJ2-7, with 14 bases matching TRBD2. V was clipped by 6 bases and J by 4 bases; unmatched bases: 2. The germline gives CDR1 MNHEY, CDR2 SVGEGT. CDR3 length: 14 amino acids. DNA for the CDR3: TGTGCCAGCAGCGGGACTAGCGGGAGTTACGAGCAGTACTTC. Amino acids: CASSGTSGSYEQYF.

In nucleotides, the CDR3 is TGTGCCAGCAGCTTGACAGGGGGCATTGGTGGCTACACCTTC. Encoded protein: CASSLTGGIGGYTF. The chain links TRBV5-6 to TRBJ1-2; 9 nucleotides agree with TRBD1. The CDR3 loop spans 14 amino acids. The germline V gene has CDR1 SGHDT and CDR2 YYEEEE. V trimming: 1 base; J trimming: 7 bases; junction bases outside the gene matches: 5.

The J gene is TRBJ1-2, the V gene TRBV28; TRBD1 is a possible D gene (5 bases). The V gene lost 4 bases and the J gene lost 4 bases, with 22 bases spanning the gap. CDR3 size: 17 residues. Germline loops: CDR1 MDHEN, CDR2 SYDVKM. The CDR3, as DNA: TGTGCCAGCAGTTCGTATACGGGGACGTTGCCCTCCTATGGCTACACCTTC. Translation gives CASSSYTGTLPSYGYTF.

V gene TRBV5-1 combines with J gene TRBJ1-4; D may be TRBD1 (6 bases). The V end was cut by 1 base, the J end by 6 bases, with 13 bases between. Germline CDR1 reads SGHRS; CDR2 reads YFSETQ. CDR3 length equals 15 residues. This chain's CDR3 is CASSLLGGADEKLFF. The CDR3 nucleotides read TGCGCCAGCAGCTTGCTTGGGGGCGCGGATGAAAAACTGTTTTTT.

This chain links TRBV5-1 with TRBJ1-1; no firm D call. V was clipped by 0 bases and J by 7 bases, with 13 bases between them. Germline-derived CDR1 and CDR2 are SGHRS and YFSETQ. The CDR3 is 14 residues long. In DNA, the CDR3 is TGCGCCAGCAGCTTGGCCAACCCGGGGATTGAAGCTTTCTTT. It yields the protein CASSLANPGIEAFF.

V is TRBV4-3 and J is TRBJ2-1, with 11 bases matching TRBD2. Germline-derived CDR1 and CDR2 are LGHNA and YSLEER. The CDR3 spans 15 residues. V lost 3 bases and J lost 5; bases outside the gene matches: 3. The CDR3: CASSHSGRGDNEQFF. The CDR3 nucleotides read TGCGCCAGCAGCCATAGCGGGAGGGGCGACAATGAGCAGTTCTTC.

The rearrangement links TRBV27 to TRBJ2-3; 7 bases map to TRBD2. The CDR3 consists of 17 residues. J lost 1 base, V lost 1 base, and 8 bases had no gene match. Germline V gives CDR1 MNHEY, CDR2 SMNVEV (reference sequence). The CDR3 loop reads CASSLYGGGSRTDTQYF. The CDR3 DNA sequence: TGTGCCAGCAGTTTATACGGAGGCGGGAGCCGCACAGATACGCAGTATTTT.

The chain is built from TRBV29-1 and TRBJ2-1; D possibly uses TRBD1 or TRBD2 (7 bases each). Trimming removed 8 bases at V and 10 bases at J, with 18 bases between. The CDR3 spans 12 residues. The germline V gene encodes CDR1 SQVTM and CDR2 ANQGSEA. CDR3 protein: CSTREGDREQFF. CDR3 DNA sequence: TGCAGCACAAGGGAGGGGGACAGAGAGCAGTTCTTC.

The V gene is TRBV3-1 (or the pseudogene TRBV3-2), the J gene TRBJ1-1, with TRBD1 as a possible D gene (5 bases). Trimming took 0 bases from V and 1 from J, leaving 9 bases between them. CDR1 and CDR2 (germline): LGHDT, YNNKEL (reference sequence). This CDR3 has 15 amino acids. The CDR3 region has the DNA TGTGCCAGCAGCCAAGAGGGGGGTGGGAACACTGAAGCTTTCTTT. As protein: CASSQEGGGNTEAFF.

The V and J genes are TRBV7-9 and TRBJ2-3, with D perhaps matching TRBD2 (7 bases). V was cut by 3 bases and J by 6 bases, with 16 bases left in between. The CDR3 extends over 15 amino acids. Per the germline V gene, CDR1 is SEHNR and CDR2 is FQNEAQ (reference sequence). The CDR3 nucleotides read TGTGCCAGCAGCTTGGTCCGGGGGGCACCGGATACGCAGTATTTT. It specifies CASSLVRGAPDTQYF.

The CDR3 is CASSSGTRNTGELFF. The CDR3 DNA follows: TGCGCCAGCAGCTCCGGGACAAGGAACACCGGGGAGCTGTTTTTT. This chain joins TRBV5-1 and TRBJ2-2; D might be TRBD1 (6 bases). The germline V gene has CDR1 SGHRS and CDR2 YFSETQ. The CDR3 length is 15 residues. The ends were cut back, 3 bases at V and 1 base at J, with 10 bases in the middle.

The CDR3 sequence: CASSQDRGYNSPLHF. In DNA form, the CDR3 reads TGTGCCAGCAGCCAAGATCGGGGATATAATTCACCCCTCCACTTT. The V gene is TRBV14, the J gene TRBJ1-6; D ambiguous. V gave up 0 bases and J gave up 4 bases, with 7 bases separating them. This CDR3 has 15 residues. The V gene's germline CDR1 is SGHDN and CDR2 FVKESK.

The CDR3 nucleotides read TGTGCCTGGAGTGTACGAGGCAGTTACAATCAGCCCCAGCATTTT. Translation gives CAWSVRGSYNQPQHF. The chain has TRBV30 and TRBJ1-5, with D unclear. The V end was cut by 0 bases, the J end by 3 bases, with 12 bases between. This CDR3 is 15 amino acids long. Germline V CDR1 and CDR2: GTSNPN, SVGIG (reference sequence). The entire variable domain, with the rest obtained from reference TRBV30 and TRBJ1-5, is as follows: SQTIHQWPATLVQPVGSPLSLECTVEGTSNPNLYWYRQAAGRGLQLLFYSVGIGQISSEVPQNLSASRPQDRQFILSSKKLLLSDSGFYLCAWSVRGSYNQPQHFGDGTRLSIL.

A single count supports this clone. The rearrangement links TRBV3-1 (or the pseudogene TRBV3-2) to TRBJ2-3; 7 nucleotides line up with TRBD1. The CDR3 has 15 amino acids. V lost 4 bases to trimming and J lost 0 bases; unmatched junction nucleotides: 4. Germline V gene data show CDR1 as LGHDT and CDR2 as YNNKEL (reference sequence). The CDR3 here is CASSPGTVSTDTQYF. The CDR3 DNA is TGTGCCAGCAGCCCCGGGACAGTTAGCACAGATACGCAGTATTTT.

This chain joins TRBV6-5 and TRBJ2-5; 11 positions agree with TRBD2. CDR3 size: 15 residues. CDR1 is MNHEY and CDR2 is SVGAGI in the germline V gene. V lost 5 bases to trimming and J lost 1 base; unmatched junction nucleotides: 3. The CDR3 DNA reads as TGTGCCAGCAGTAGTAGCGGGAGGGCCCAAGAGACCCAGTACTTC. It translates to CASSSSGRAQETQYF.

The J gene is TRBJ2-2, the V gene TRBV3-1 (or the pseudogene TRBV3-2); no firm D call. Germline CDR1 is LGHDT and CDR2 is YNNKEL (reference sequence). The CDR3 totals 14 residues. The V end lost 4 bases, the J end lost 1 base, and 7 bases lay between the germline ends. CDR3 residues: CASSRVLNTGELFF. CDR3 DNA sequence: TGTGCCAGCAGCCGGGTTCTGAACACCGGGGAGCTGTTTTTT.

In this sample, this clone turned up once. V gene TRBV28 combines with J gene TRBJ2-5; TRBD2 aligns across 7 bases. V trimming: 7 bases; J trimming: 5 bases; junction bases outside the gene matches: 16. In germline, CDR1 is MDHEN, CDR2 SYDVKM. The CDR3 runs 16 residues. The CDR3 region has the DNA TGTGCCAGCACACCCTTGGGGCTAGCGGTAGGGGAGACCCAGTACTTC. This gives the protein CASTPLGLAVGETQYF.

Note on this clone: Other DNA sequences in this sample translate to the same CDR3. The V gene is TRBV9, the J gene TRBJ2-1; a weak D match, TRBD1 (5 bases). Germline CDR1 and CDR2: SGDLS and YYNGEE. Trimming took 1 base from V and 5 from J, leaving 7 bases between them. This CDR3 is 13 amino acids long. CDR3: CASSVQGDNEQFF. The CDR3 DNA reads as TGTGCCAGCAGCGTACAGGGCGACAATGAGCAGTTCTTC.

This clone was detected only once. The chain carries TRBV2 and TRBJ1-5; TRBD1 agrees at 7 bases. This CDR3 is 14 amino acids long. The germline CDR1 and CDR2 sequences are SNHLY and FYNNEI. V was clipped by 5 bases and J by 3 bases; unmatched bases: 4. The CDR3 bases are TGTGCCAGCAGTCGACAGGGAAACAATCAGCCCCAGCATTTT. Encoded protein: CASSRQGNNQPQHF.

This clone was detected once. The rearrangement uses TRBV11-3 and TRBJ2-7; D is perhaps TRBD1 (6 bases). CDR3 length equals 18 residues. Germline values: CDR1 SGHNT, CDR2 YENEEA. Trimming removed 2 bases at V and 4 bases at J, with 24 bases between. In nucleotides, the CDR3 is TGTGCCAGCAGCTTATCTTCGAGCGCGCCTGACAGGATTTACGAGCAGTACTTC. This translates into CASSLSSSAPDRIYEQYF.

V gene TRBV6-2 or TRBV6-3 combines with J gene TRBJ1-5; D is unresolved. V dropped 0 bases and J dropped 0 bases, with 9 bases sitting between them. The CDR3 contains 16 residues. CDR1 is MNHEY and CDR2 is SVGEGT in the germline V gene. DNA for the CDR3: TGTGCCAGCAGTTACTCGCGGCGGGGTAGCAATCAGCCCCAGCATTTT. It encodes CASSYSRRGSNQPQHF.

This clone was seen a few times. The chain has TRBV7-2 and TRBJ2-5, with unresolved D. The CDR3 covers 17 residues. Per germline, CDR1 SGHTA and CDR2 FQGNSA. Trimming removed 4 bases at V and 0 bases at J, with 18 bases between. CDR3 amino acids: CASSSTPSTWYQETQYF. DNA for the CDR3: TGTGCCAGCAGCTCAACGCCTTCGACCTGGTACCAAGAGACCCAGTACTTC.

The CDR3, as DNA: TGTGCCAGCAGTGTCGGCCAAAATCAGCCCCAGCATTTT. Protein product: CASSVGQNQPQHF. The chain uses TRBV6-2 or TRBV6-3 and TRBJ1-5, with no clear D. Germline loops: CDR1 MNHEY, CDR2 SVGEGT. Between the trimmed V and J ends, which lost 5 bases and 4 bases, there was a span of 9 bases. The length of the CDR3 is 13 residues.

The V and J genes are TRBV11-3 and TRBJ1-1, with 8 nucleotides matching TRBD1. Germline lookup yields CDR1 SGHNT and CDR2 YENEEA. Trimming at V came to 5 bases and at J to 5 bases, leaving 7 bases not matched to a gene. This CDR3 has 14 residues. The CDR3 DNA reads TGTGCCAGCAGCCGGACAACAGGGGGGACTGAAGCTTTCTTT. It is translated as CASSRTTGGTEAFF.

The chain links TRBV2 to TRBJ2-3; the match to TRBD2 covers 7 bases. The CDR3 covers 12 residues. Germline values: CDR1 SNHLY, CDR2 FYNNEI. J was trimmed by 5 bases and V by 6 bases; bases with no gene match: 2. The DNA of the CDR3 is TGTGCCAGCAGAGCTAGCGGAGATACGCAGTATTTT. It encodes CASRASGDTQYF.